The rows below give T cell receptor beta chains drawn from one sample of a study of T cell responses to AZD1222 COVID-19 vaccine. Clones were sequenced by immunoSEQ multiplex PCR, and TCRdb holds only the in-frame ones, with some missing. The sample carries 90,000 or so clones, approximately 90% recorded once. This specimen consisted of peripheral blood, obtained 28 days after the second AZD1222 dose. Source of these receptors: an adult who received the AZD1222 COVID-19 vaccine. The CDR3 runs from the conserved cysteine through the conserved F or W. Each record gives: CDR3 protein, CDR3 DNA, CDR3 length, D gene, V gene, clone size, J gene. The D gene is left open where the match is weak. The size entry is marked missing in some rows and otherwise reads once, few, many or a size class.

CDR3aa: CASSWGDSSGNTIYF
CDR3nt: TGTGCCAGCAGTTGGGGGGACAGCTCTGGAAACACCATATATTTT
len: 15
d_gene: TRBD1
v_gene: TRBV5-4
abundance: NA
j_gene: TRBJ1-3

CDR3aa: CASRPGGTTNEKLFF
CDR3nt: TGTGCCAGCAGGCCGGGTGGAACAACTAATGAAAAACTGTTTTTT
len: 15
d_gene: NA
v_gene: TRBV2
abundance: NA
j_gene: TRBJ1-4

CDR3aa: CASSYDIGRDRELFF
CDR3nt: TGTGCCAGCTCATACGATATTGGACGGGACAGGGAACTGTTTTTT
len: 15
d_gene: TRBD1
v_gene: TRBV18
abundance: NA
j_gene: TRBJ1-4

CDR3aa: CASSPGTSGRQETQYF
CDR3nt: TGTGCCAGCAGCCCTGGGACTAGCGGGAGGCAAGAGACCCAGTACTTC
len: 16
d_gene: TRBD2
v_gene: TRBV7-3
abundance: NA
j_gene: TRBJ2-5

CDR3aa: CASSGQGAISPLHF
CDR3nt: TGTGCCAGCAGTGGACAGGGGGCTATATCACCCCTCCACTTT
len: 14
d_gene: TRBD1
v_gene: TRBV2
abundance: NA
j_gene: TRBJ1-6

CDR3aa: CAWSGGDEKLFF
CDR3nt: TGTGCCTGGAGTGGCGGGGATGAAAAACTGTTTTTT
len: 12
d_gene: NA
v_gene: TRBV30
abundance: few
j_gene: TRBJ1-4

CDR3aa: CASSRTGDDNEQFF
CDR3nt: TGTGCCAGCAGCCGGACAGGGGATGACAATGAGCAGTTCTTC
len: 14
d_gene: TRBD1
v_gene: TRBV9
abundance: NA
j_gene: TRBJ2-1

CDR3aa: CASSLARDQPQHF
CDR3nt: TGTGCCAGCAGCTTAGCGCGGGATCAGCCCCAGCATTTT
len: 13
d_gene: NA
v_gene: TRBV7-2
abundance: NA
j_gene: TRBJ1-5

CDR3aa: CASSPQSSTDTQYF
CDR3nt: TGTGCCAGCTCCCCGCAGTCAAGCACAGATACGCAGTATTTT
len: 14
d_gene: NA
v_gene: TRBV18
abundance: NA
j_gene: TRBJ2-3

CDR3aa: CASSLGQGSTEAFF
CDR3nt: TGCGCCAGCAGCTTGGGACAGGGCTCCACTGAAGCTTTCTTT
len: 14
d_gene: TRBD1
v_gene: TRBV5-1
abundance: NA
j_gene: TRBJ1-1

CDR3aa: CASSFQQGNTEAFF
CDR3nt: TGCGCCAGCAGCTTTCAACAGGGGAACACTGAAGCTTTCTTT
len: 14
d_gene: NA
v_gene: TRBV5-1
abundance: NA
j_gene: TRBJ1-1

CDR3aa: CASSWQDRGLSEKLFF
CDR3nt: TGTGCCAGCAGCTGGCAAGACAGGGGGCTGAGTGAAAAACTGTTTTTT
len: 16
d_gene: TRBD1
v_gene: TRBV7-8
abundance: NA
j_gene: TRBJ1-4

CDR3aa: CASSRDWESRRTQYF
CDR3nt: TGTGCCAGCAGCCGAGACTGGGAGAGTAGGCGGACCCAGTACTTC
len: 15
d_gene: NA
v_gene: TRBV9
abundance: NA
j_gene: TRBJ2-5

CDR3aa: CASSHPDFNEQFF
CDR3nt: TGTGCCAGCAGCCACCCCGACTTCAATGAGCAGTTCTTC
len: 13
d_gene: NA
v_gene: TRBV7-3
abundance: many
j_gene: TRBJ2-1

CDR3aa: CASSYPGGYEQYF
CDR3nt: TGTGCCAGCAGTTACCCAGGGGGGTACGAGCAGTACTTC
len: 13
d_gene: NA
v_gene: TRBV12-3/TRBV12-4
abundance: few
j_gene: TRBJ2-7

CDR3aa: CASSDRTGELGTEAFF
CDR3nt: TGTGCCAGCAGTGACCGGACAGGGGAGCTCGGCACTGAAGCTTTCTTT
len: 16
d_gene: TRBD1
v_gene: TRBV6-2/TRBV6-3
abundance: NA
j_gene: TRBJ1-1

CDR3aa: CATSASASTDTQYF
CDR3nt: TGTGCCACCAGTGCCTCTGCGAGCACAGATACGCAGTATTTT
len: 14
d_gene: NA
v_gene: TRBV24-1
abundance: NA
j_gene: TRBJ2-3

CDR3aa: CASSSGTHTGELFF
CDR3nt: TGTGCCAGCAGCTCCGGGACTCACACCGGGGAGCTGTTTTTT
len: 14
d_gene: NA
v_gene: TRBV7-6
abundance: once
j_gene: TRBJ2-2

CDR3aa: CAIAGQTYEQYF
CDR3nt: TGTGCCATCGCCGGGCAGACCTACGAGCAGTACTTC
len: 12
d_gene: NA
v_gene: TRBV10-3
abundance: NA
j_gene: TRBJ2-7

CDR3aa: CASSGQGATNTEAFF
CDR3nt: TGTGCCAGCAGCGGCCAGGGGGCGACGAACACTGAAGCTTTCTTT
len: 15
d_gene: TRBD1
v_gene: TRBV9
abundance: once
j_gene: TRBJ1-1

CDR3aa: CASMDSRDYGYTF
CDR3nt: TGTGCCAGCATGGATTCTCGGGACTATGGCTACACCTTC
len: 13
d_gene: NA
v_gene: TRBV27
abundance: NA
j_gene: TRBJ1-2

CDR3aa: CASSETGVGNTIYF
CDR3nt: TGTGCCAGCAGTGAGACAGGGGTTGGAAACACCATATATTTT
len: 14
d_gene: TRBD1
v_gene: TRBV6-1
abundance: once
j_gene: TRBJ1-3

CDR3aa: CASSLDPSGGTDTQYF
CDR3nt: TGTGCCAGCAGCTTGGACCCAAGCGGGGGTACAGATACGCAGTATTTT
len: 16
d_gene: TRBD2
v_gene: TRBV7-3
abundance: NA
j_gene: TRBJ2-3

CDR3aa: CSVRAGGSYEQYF
CDR3nt: TGCAGCGTACGAGCGGGGGGCTCCTACGAGCAGTACTTC
len: 13
d_gene: TRBD2
v_gene: TRBV29-1
abundance: NA
j_gene: TRBJ2-7

CDR3aa: CASSEQGSSYNEQFF
CDR3nt: TGTGCCAGCAGTGAACAAGGGAGCTCCTACAATGAGCAGTTCTTC
len: 15
d_gene: NA
v_gene: TRBV2
abundance: once
j_gene: TRBJ2-1

CDR3aa: CSALGPYEQYF
CDR3nt: TGCAGTGCATTGGGACCCTACGAGCAGTACTTC
len: 11
d_gene: NA
v_gene: TRBV20-1
abundance: NA
j_gene: TRBJ2-7

CDR3aa: CAIREDGTVYYEQYF
CDR3nt: TGTGCCATCAGGGAAGACGGGACAGTATATTACGAGCAGTACTTC
len: 15
d_gene: TRBD1
v_gene: TRBV10-3
abundance: NA
j_gene: TRBJ2-7

CDR3aa: CASSQGRREAFF
CDR3nt: TGCGCCAGCAGCCAGGGGAGAAGAGAAGCTTTCTTT
len: 12
d_gene: NA
v_gene: TRBV5-1
abundance: NA
j_gene: TRBJ1-1

CDR3aa: CAISESGSSNTEAFF
CDR3nt: TGTGCCATCAGTGAGTCGGGTTCGTCAAACACTGAAGCTTTCTTT
len: 15
d_gene: NA
v_gene: TRBV10-3
abundance: NA
j_gene: TRBJ1-1

CDR3aa: CARSLERDVDSPLHF
CDR3nt: TGTGCCAGAAGCTTGGAAAGGGACGTAGATTCACCCCTCCACTTT
len: 15
d_gene: NA
v_gene: TRBV5-3
abundance: few
j_gene: TRBJ1-6

CDR3aa: CSVELQSLNTEAFF
CDR3nt: TGCAGCGTTGAACTACAGTCACTGAACACTGAAGCTTTCTTT
len: 14
d_gene: NA
v_gene: TRBV29-1
abundance: few
j_gene: TRBJ1-1

CDR3aa: CAISDGKTGGAFGYTF
CDR3nt: TGTGCCATCAGTGATGGCAAGACAGGGGGCGCTTTCGGCTACACCTTC
len: 16
d_gene: TRBD1
v_gene: TRBV10-3
abundance: NA
j_gene: TRBJ1-2

CDR3aa: CASSWGNSGTNTGELFF
CDR3nt: TGTGCCAGCAGCTGGGGCAATAGCGGGACGAACACCGGGGAGCTGTTTTTT
len: 17
d_gene: TRBD2
v_gene: TRBV7-3
abundance: NA
j_gene: TRBJ2-2

CDR3aa: CASSSIGQGNNYGYTF
CDR3nt: TGTGCCAGCAGCTCTATCGGACAGGGTAATAACTATGGCTACACCTTC
len: 16
d_gene: TRBD1
v_gene: TRBV7-9
abundance: NA
j_gene: TRBJ1-2

CDR3aa: CASSPGTGRPQHF
CDR3nt: TGTGCCAGCAGCCCGGGGACAGGGAGGCCCCAGCATTTT
len: 13
d_gene: TRBD1
v_gene: TRBV12-3/TRBV12-4
abundance: NA
j_gene: TRBJ1-5

CDR3aa: CAYTGGWGNQPQHF
CDR3nt: TGTGCCTACACAGGGGGCTGGGGCAATCAGCCCCAGCATTTT
len: 14
d_gene: TRBD1
v_gene: TRBV30
abundance: NA
j_gene: TRBJ1-5

CDR3aa: CASSPLDILPLHF
CDR3nt: TGTGCCAGCAGCCCCCTAGACATTCTCCCCCTCCACTTT
len: 13
d_gene: NA
v_gene: TRBV3-1/TRBV3-2
abundance: NA
j_gene: TRBJ1-6

CDR3aa: CASSYSRGGFQPQHF
CDR3nt: TGTGCCAGCAGTTACTCGAGAGGAGGGTTTCAGCCCCAGCATTTT
len: 15
d_gene: NA
v_gene: TRBV6-5
abundance: NA
j_gene: TRBJ1-5

CDR3aa: CASEEGRGYSNQPQHF
CDR3nt: TGCGCCAGCGAAGAGGGGCGAGGGTATAGCAATCAGCCCCAGCATTTT
len: 16
d_gene: NA
v_gene: TRBV4-1
abundance: NA
j_gene: TRBJ1-5

CDR3aa: CASSSTRQGRGPEQYF
CDR3nt: TGTGCCAGCAGTTCCACCCGACAGGGACGAGGGCCCGAGCAGTACTTC
len: 16
d_gene: TRBD1
v_gene: TRBV27
abundance: NA
j_gene: TRBJ2-7

CDR3aa: CASSPTIGNTEAFF
CDR3nt: TGTGCCAGCAGCCCGACCATTGGGAACACTGAAGCTTTCTTT
len: 14
d_gene: NA
v_gene: TRBV11-1
abundance: NA
j_gene: TRBJ1-1

CDR3aa: CASSWGGGQSVEKLFF
CDR3nt: TGTGCCAGCAGCTGGGGCGGGGGCCAGTCAGTAGAAAAACTGTTTTTT
len: 16
d_gene: NA
v_gene: TRBV5-6
abundance: NA
j_gene: TRBJ1-4

CDR3aa: CASSEVGIDLKETQYF
CDR3nt: TGTGCCAGCAGTGAAGTGGGAATCGACTTAAAAGAGACCCAGTACTTC
len: 16
d_gene: NA
v_gene: TRBV2
abundance: NA
j_gene: TRBJ2-5

CDR3aa: CAGALPSNQPQHF
CDR3nt: TGTGCCGGAGCCCTCCCTAGCAATCAGCCCCAGCATTTT
len: 13
d_gene: NA
v_gene: TRBV6-5
abundance: NA
j_gene: TRBJ1-5

CDR3aa: CASSLPSSGNTIYF
CDR3nt: TGTGCCAGCAGCTTACCTTCCTCTGGAAACACCATATATTTT
len: 14
d_gene: NA
v_gene: TRBV7-9
abundance: NA
j_gene: TRBJ1-3

CDR3aa: CASSSPIPLSSGANVLTF
CDR3nt: TGTGCCAGCAGCTCACCGATTCCGCTGAGCTCTGGGGCCAACGTCCTGACTTTC
len: 18
d_gene: NA
v_gene: TRBV5-6
abundance: NA
j_gene: TRBJ2-6

CDR3aa: CTSIDREDNSPLHF
CDR3nt: TGCACCAGCATAGACAGGGAGGATAATTCACCCCTCCACTTT
len: 14
d_gene: NA
v_gene: TRBV1
abundance: NA
j_gene: TRBJ1-6

CDR3aa: CASSPRTSGGRDHSYNEQFF
CDR3nt: TGTGCCAGCAGCCCGCGGACTAGCGGGGGCCGCGACCATTCCTACAATGAGCAGTTCTTC
len: 20
d_gene: TRBD2
v_gene: TRBV5-4
abundance: NA
j_gene: TRBJ2-1

CDR3aa: CASSPALNTGELFF
CDR3nt: TGCGCCAGCAGCCCGGCTTTGAACACCGGGGAGCTGTTTTTT
len: 14
d_gene: NA
v_gene: TRBV5-1
abundance: NA
j_gene: TRBJ2-2

CDR3aa: CASSVGPGAFF
CDR3nt: TGTGCCAGTAGTGTCGGACCGGGGGCTTTCTTT
len: 11
d_gene: NA
v_gene: TRBV19
abundance: NA
j_gene: TRBJ1-1

CDR3aa: CASRGGRYYEQYF
CDR3nt: TGTGCCAGCAGGGGGGGGAGGTACTACGAGCAGTACTTC
len: 13
d_gene: TRBD2
v_gene: TRBV12-3/TRBV12-4
abundance: once
j_gene: TRBJ2-7

CDR3aa: CASSFSPSYKGTDEQFF
CDR3nt: TGTGCCAGCAGCTTCAGCCCCTCCTACAAGGGGACTGATGAGCAGTTCTTC
len: 17
d_gene: NA
v_gene: TRBV7-2
abundance: once
j_gene: TRBJ2-1

CDR3aa: CASARGPSRDYGYTF
CDR3nt: TGTGCCAGCGCCCGAGGACCGAGTAGGGACTATGGCTACACCTTC
len: 15
d_gene: NA
v_gene: TRBV6-5
abundance: NA
j_gene: TRBJ1-2

CDR3aa: CASSLVRLANTEAFF
CDR3nt: TGTGCCAGCAGCTTGGTACGCCTTGCGAACACTGAAGCTTTCTTT
len: 15
d_gene: NA
v_gene: TRBV7-2
abundance: NA
j_gene: TRBJ1-1